The clone carrying this TCR beta chain showed up just a few times. Per the original methods: Estimated nucleated cell counts came from reference gene primer amplification. Here immunoSEQ multiplex PCR was the method, and the copy in TCRdb shows in-frame clones only, minus some. V, J and clone size were drawn from that table, and D and trimming were deduced from the DNA. The table has under 550,000 clones, around 90% seen once. These data are taken from a study of blood T cell repertoires in COVID-19. Study in general: Researchers got acute and convalescent COVID-19 samples from the United States, Italy and Spain. The cDNA or gDNA used as material had been derived from T cells, B-cell-depleted T cells, or PBMCs.

The receptor's source is a man younger than 35 with COVID-19, enrolled during active disease. The material sequenced was peripheral blood.

CDR3 sequence reads: CASSQLGRGYEQYF. For the CDR3, the DNA is TGTGCCAGCAGCCAGCTTGGCCGGGGATACGAGCAGTACTTC. The rearrangement links TRBV14 to TRBJ2-7; D may be TRBD2 (5 bases). Trimming took off 3 bases at V and 4 bases at J, with 13 bases between the two ends. The CDR3 sequence is 14 residues long. Germline CDR1 is SGHDN and CDR2 is FVKESK. The full variable domain, rest sourced from reference TRBV14 and TRBJ2-7, is EAGVTQFPSHSVIEKGQTVTLRCDPISGHDNLYWYRRVMGKEIKFLLHFVKESKQDESGMPNNRFLAERTGGTYSTLKVQPAELEDSGVYFCASSQLGRGYEQYFGPGTRLTVT.